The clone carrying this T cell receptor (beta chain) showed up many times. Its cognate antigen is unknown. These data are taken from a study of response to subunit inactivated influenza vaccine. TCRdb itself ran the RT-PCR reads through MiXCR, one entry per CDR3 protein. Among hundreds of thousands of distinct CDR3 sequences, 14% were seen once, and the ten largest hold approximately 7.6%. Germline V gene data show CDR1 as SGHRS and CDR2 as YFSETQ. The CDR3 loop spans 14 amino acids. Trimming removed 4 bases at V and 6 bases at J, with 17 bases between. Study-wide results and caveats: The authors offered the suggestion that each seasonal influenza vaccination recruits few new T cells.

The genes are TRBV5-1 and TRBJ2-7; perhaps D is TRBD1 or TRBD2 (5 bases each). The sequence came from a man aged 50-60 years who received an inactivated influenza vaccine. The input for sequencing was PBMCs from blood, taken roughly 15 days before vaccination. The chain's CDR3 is CASSIGTARAEQYF. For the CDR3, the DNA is TGCGCCAGCAGCATTGGGACGGCTCGGGCCGAGCAGTACTTC. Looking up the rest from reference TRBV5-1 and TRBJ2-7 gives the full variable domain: KAGVTQTPRYLIKTRGQQVTLSCSPISGHRSVSWYQQTPGQGLQFLFEYFSETQRNKGNFPGRFSGRQFSNSRSEMNVSTLELGDSALYLCASSIGTARAEQYFGPGTRLTVT.